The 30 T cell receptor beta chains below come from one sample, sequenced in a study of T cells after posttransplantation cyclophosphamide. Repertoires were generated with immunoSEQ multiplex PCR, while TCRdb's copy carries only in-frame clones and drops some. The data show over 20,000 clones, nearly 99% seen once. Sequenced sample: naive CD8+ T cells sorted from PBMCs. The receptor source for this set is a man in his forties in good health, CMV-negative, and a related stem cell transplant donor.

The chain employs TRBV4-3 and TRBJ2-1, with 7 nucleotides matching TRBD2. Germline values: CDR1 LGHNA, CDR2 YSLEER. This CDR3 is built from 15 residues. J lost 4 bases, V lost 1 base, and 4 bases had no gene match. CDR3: CASSQVASGYNEQFF. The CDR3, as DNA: TGCGCCAGCAGCCAAGTGGCTAGCGGTTACAATGAGCAGTTCTTC.

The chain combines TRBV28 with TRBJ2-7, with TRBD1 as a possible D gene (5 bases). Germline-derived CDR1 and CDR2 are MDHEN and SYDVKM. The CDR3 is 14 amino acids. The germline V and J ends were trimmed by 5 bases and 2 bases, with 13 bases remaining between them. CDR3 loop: CASSTDTETYEQYF. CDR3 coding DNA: TGTGCCAGCAGTACGGACACTGAAACCTACGAGCAGTACTTC.

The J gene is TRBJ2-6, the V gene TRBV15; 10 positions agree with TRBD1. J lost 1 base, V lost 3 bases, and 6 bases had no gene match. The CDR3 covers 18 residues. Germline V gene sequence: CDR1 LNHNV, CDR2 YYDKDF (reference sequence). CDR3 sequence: CATSSLGQGISGANVLTF. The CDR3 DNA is TGTGCCACCAGCAGTTTGGGACAGGGGATTTCTGGGGCCAACGTCCTGACTTTC.

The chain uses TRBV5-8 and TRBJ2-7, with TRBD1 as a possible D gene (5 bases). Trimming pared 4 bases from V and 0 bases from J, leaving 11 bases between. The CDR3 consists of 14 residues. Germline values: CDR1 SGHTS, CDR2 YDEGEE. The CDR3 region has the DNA TGTGCCAGCAGCCTAAGACAGTCCTCCTACGAGCAGTACTTC. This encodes CASSLRQSSYEQYF. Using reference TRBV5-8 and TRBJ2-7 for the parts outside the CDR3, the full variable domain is EAGVTQSPTHLIKTRGQQATLRCSPISGHTSVYWYQQALGLGLQFLLWYDEGEERNRGNFPPRFSGRQFPNYSSELNVNALELEDSALYLCASSLRQSSYEQYFGPGTRLTVT.

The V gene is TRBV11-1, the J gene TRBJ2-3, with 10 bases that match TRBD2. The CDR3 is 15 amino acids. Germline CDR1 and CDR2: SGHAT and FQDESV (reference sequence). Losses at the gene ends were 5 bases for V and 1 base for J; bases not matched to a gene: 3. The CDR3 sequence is CASSNLAGGTDTQYF. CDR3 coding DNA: TGTGCCAGCAGCAACCTAGCGGGAGGCACAGATACGCAGTATTTT.

This chain's CDR3 is CASSESRQDSGNTIYF. Written as DNA, the CDR3 is TGTGCCAGCTCAGAAAGTAGACAAGACTCTGGAAACACCATATATTTT. The V gene is TRBV18, the J gene TRBJ1-3, with no clear D. The CDR3 contains 16 residues. From germline, CDR1 is KGHSH and CDR2 LQKENI. Between the trimmed V and J ends, which lost 5 bases and 0 bases, there was a span of 14 bases.

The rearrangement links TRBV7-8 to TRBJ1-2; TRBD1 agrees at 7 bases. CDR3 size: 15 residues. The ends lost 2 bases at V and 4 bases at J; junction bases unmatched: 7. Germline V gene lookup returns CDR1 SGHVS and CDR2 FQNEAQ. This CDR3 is CASSLKPPGGYGYTF. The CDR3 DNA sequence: TGTGCCAGCAGCTTAAAACCTCCAGGGGGCTATGGCTACACCTTC.

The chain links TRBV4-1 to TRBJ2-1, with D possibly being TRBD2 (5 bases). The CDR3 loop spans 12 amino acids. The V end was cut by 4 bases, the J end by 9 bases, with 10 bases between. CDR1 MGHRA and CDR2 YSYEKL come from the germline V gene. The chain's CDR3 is CASSLRGVEQFF. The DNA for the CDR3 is TGCGCCAGCAGCCTTCGGGGAGTTGAGCAGTTCTTC.

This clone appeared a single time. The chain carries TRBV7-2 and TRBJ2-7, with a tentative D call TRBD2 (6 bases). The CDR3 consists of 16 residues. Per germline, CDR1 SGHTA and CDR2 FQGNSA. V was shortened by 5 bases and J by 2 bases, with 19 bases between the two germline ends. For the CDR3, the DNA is TGTGCCAGCAGCCCAGTCGGGGGAGGCCTAACCTACGAGCAGTACTTC. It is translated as CASSPVGGGLTYEQYF.

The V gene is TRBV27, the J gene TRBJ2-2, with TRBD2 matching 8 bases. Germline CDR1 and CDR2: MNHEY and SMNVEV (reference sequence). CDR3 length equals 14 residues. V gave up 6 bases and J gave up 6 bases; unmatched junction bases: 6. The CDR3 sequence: CASRVAGYAGELFF. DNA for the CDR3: TGTGCCAGCAGGGTAGCGGGATATGCCGGGGAGCTGTTTTTT.

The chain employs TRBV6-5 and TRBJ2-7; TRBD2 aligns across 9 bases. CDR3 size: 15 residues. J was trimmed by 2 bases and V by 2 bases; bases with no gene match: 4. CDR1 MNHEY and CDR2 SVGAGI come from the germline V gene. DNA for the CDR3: TGTGCCAGCAGTTACGGCGCGGGAGGGCCCTACGAGCAGTACTTC. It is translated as CASSYGAGGPYEQYF.

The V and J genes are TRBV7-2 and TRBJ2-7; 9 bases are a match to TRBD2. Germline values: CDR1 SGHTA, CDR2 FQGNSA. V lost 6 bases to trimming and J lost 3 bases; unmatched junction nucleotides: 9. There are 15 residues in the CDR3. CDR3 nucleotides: TGTGCCAGCAGTCTAGCGGGGTCGACCCTCTACGAGCAGTACTTC. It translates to CASSLAGSTLYEQYF.

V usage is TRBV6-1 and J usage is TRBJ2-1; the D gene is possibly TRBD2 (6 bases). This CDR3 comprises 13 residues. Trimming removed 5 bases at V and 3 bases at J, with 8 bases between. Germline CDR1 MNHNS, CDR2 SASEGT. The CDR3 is CASSIADYNEQFF. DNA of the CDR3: TGTGCCAGCAGTATAGCGGACTACAATGAGCAGTTCTTC.

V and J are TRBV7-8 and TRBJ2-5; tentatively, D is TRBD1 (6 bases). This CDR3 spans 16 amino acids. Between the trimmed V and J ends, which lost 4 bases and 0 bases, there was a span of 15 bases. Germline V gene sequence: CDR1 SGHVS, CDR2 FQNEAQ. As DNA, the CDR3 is TGTGCCAGCAGCTACCGGGACACCCTGTACCAAGAGACCCAGTACTTC. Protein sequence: CASSYRDTLYQETQYF.

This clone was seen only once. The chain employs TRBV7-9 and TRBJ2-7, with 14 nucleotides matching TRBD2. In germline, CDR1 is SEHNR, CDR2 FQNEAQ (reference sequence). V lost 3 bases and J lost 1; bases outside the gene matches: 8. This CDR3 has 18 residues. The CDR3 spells CASSFTGTSGSFSYEQYF. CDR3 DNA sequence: TGTGCCAGCAGCTTCACCGGGACTAGCGGGAGTTTTTCCTACGAGCAGTACTTC.

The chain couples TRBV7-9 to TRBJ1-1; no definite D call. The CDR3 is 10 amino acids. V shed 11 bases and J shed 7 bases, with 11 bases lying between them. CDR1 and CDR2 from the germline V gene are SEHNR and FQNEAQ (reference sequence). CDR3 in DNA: TGTGCCGTCCCAGGCGATGAAGCTTTCTTT. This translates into CAVPGDEAFF.

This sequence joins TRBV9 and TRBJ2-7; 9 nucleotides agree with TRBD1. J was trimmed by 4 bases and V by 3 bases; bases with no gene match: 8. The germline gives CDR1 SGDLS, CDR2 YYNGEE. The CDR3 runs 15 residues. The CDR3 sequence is CASSAETGGNYEQYF. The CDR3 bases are TGTGCCAGCAGCGCCGAGACAGGGGGGAATTACGAGCAGTACTTC.

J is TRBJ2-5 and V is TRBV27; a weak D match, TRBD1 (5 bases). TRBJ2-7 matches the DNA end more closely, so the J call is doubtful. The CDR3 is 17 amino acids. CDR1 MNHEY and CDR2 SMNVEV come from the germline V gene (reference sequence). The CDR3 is CASSSLKDTGLLGEQYF. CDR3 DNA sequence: TGTGCCAGCAGTTCCCTTAAGGACACGGGTTTGCTTGGCGAGCAGTACTTC.

The CDR3 DNA follows: TGTGCCTGGAGTCTCTCCGAGGGCGGCAACACTGAAGCTTTCTTT. It encodes CAWSLSEGGNTEAFF. The chain has TRBV30 and TRBJ1-1; no reliable D call. CDR1 is GTSNPN, CDR2 SVGIG, per germline (reference sequence). The CDR3 sequence is 15 residues long. Trimming left V 2 bases short and J 2 bases short, with 15 bases between.

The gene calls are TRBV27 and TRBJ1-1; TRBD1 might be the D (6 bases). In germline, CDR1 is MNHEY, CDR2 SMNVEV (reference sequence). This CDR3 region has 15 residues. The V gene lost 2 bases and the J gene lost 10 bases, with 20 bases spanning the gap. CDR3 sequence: CASSLTHPRGAPAFF. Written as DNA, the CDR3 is TGTGCCAGCAGTTTAACCCACCCCCGGGGGGCCCCAGCTTTCTTT.

CDR3 coding DNA: TGTGCCAGCAGCCCCCTCGGCGAGCGGGAGGACACAGATACGCAGTATTTT. Its translation: CASSPLGEREDTDTQYF. The V call is TRBV7-3, the J call TRBJ2-3; 9 bases align to TRBD2. With V trimmed by 5 bases and J by 2 bases, 11 bases remained unmatched. CDR1 and CDR2 (germline): SGHTA, FQGTGA. The CDR3 totals 17 residues.

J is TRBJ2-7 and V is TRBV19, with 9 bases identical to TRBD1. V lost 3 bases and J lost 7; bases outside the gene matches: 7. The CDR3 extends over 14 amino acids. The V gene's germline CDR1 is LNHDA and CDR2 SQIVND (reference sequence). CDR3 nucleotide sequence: TGTGCCAGTAGTATTGGACAGGGGATGGGGGAGCAGTACTTC. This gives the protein CASSIGQGMGEQYF.

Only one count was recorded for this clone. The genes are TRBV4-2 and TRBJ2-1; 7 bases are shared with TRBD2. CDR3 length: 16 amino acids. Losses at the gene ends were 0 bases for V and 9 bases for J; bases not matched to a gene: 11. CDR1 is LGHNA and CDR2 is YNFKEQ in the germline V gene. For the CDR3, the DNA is TGTGCCAGCAGCCAAGAGCAGGAGCGGGAATGGGTTGAGCAGTTCTTC. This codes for CASSQEQEREWVEQFF.

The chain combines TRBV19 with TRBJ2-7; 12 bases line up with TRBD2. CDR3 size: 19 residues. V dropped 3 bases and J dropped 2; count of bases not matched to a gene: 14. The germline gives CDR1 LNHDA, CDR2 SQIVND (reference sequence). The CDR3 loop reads CASSIRPGLAGGRAYEQYF. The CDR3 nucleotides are TGTGCCAGTAGTATTCGTCCGGGGCTAGCGGGAGGGCGGGCCTACGAGCAGTACTTC.

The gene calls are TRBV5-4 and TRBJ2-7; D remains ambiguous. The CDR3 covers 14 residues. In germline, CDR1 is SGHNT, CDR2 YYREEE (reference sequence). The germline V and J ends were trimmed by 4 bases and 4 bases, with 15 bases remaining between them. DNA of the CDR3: TGTGCCAGCAGCCCGGTCCTAACCTCTTACGAGCAGTACTTC. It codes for CASSPVLTSYEQYF.

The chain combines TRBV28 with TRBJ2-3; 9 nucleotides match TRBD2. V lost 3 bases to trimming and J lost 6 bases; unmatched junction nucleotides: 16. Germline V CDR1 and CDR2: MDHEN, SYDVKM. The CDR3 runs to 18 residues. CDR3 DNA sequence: TGTGCCAGCAGTTTGGACCTCACGCTAGCGGGAAAAGCGGATACGCAGTATTTT. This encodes CASSLDLTLAGKADTQYF.

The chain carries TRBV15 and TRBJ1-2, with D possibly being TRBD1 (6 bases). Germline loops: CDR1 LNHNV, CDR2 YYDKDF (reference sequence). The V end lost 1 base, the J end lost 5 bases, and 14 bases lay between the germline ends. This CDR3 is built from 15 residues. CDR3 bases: TGTGCCACCAGCAGAGGAACGGACAGCCTTTATGGCTACACCTTC. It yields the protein CATSRGTDSLYGYTF.

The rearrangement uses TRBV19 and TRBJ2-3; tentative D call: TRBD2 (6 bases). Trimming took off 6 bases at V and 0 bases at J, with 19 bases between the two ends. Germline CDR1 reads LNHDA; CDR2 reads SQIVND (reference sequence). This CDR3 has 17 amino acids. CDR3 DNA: TGTGCCAGTAGGATAACCCTATGGGGACTTAGCACAGATACGCAGTATTTT. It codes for CASRITLWGLSTDTQYF.

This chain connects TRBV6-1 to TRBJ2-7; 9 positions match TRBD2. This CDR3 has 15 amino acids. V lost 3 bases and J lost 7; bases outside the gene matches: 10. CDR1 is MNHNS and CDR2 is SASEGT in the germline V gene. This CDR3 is CASSDQVAGVREQYF. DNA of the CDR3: TGTGCCAGCAGTGATCAGGTAGCGGGAGTGCGGGAGCAGTACTTC.

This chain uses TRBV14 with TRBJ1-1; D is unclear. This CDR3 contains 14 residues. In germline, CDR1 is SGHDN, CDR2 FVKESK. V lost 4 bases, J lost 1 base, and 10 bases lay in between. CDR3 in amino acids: CASSPVTENTEAFF. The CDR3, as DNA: TGTGCCAGCAGCCCCGTGACTGAGAACACTGAAGCTTTCTTT.